Listed below are T cell receptor beta chains from one sample, sequenced in a study of STAT3 mutations in large granular lymphocyte leukemia. Using immunoSEQ multiplex PCR, the repertoire was profiled, and TCRdb retains in-frame clones only, with some absent. The profile shows approximately 42,000 clones, roughly 81% of them singletons. The sample was PBMCs. The receptors originated from a human donor with T large granular lymphocyte leukemia. Some clones in this sample may be carry-over from other donors' samples. The CDR3 runs from the conserved cysteine through the conserved F or W. D genes are given only for firm matches. A row's size may be missing; if present it is once, few, many or a size class.

>TRBV5-1|-|TRBJ1-6|-
CASNSGTPNNSPLHF
TGCGCCAGCAATTCCGGGACACCGAATAATTCACCCCTCCACTTT
>TRBV14|once|TRBJ1-6|-
CASSQDPQGRAPLHF
TGTGCCAGCAGCCAAGATCCCCAGGGGAGGGCACCCCTCCACTTT
>TRBV4-1|once|TRBJ1-6|-
CASSQAHRGLSRSPLHF
TGCGCCAGCAGCCAAGCTCACCGGGGCCTCAGCCGGTCACCCCTCCACTTT
>TRBV18|-|TRBJ2-3|-
CASSPLPGLSDTQYF
TGTGCCAGCTCACCGCTGCCCGGTCTTTCAGATACGCAGTATTTT
>TRBV28|few|TRBJ2-1|-
CASSRMYNEQFF
TGTGCCAGCAGTCGTATGTACAATGAGCAGTTCTTC
>TRBV11-2|-|TRBJ2-1|-
CASSQNLGTRRYNEQFF
TGTGCCAGCAGCCAGAACTTGGGGACAAGGAGATACAATGAGCAGTTCTTC
>TRBV18|-|TRBJ2-3|TRBD2
CASSSSGGIADTQYF
TGTGCCAGCTCAAGCAGCGGGGGCATTGCAGATACGCAGTATTTT
>TRBV13|-|TRBJ1-2|TRBD1
CASSLGTGGYGYTF
TGTGCCAGCAGCTTAGGGACAGGGGGTTATGGCTACACCTTC
>TRBV30|once|TRBJ1-2|-
CAWSVIPKVLTHYGYTF
TGTGCCTGGAGTGTTATCCCTAAGGTCCTGACCCACTATGGCTACACCTTC
>TRBV6-1|-|TRBJ2-5|-
CASSVQGRETQYF
TGTGCCAGCAGTGTACAGGGCCGAGAGACCCAGTACTTC
>TRBV5-1|-|TRBJ2-2|TRBD1
CASRQRQGAGELFF
TGCGCCAGCAGACAGCGACAGGGGGCCGGGGAGCTGTTTTTT
>TRBV5-4|-|TRBJ2-3|TRBD2
CASRASGGPDTQYF
TGTGCCAGCAGAGCTAGCGGGGGTCCAGATACGCAGTATTTT
>TRBV5-1|few|TRBJ2-7|TRBD1
CASSSWTGSDEQYF
TGCGCCAGCAGCTCGTGGACAGGATCGGACGAGCAGTACTTC
>TRBV7-2|-|TRBJ2-1|TRBD2
CASSAKAGGDYNEQFF
TGTGCCAGCAGCGCTAAAGCGGGGGGAGACTACAATGAGCAGTTCTTC
>TRBV11-2|few|TRBJ1-1|-
CASSRMNTEAFF
TGTGCCAGCAGCCGAATGAACACTGAAGCTTTCTTT
>TRBV5-4|few|TRBJ1-1|-
CASSRDPNTEAFF
TGTGCCAGCAGCCGGGACCCGAACACTGAAGCTTTCTTT
>TRBV7-8|-|TRBJ1-1|TRBD1
CASSRTGVNTEAFF
TGTGCCAGCAGCCGCACAGGGGTGAACACTGAAGCTTTCTTT
>TRBV7-9|few|TRBJ1-1|-
CASSLVVTEAFF
TGTGCCAGCAGCTTGGTGGTAACTGAAGCTTTCTTT
>TRBV27|-|TRBJ2-7|TRBD1
CASSNHRGFDEQYF
TGTGCCAGCAGTAACCACAGGGGGTTCGACGAGCAGTACTTC
>TRBV19|-|TRBJ1-1|TRBD1
CASSIPGTGRNTEAFF
TGTGCCAGTAGTATTCCCGGGACAGGCCGGAACACTGAAGCTTTCTTT
>TRBV10-3|-|TRBJ1-1|-
CAISDGLAGNRAFF
TGTGCCATCAGTGACGGACTGGCAGGGAATCGAGCTTTCTTT
>TRBV7-3|-|TRBJ2-6|-
CASSTEIRLQSRANVLTF
TGTGCCAGCAGCACGGAGATACGCTTACAAAGTCGGGCCAACGTCCTGACTTTC
>TRBV28|-|TRBJ1-1|TRBD1
CASSLTGALNTEAFF
TGTGCCAGCAGTCTTACAGGGGCGTTGAACACTGAAGCTTTCTTT
>TRBV7-2|-|TRBJ2-1|TRBD2
CASSTGGTSRSGEQFF
TGTGCCAGCAGCACCGGTGGGACTAGCCGGAGTGGTGAGCAGTTCTTC
>TRBV7-2|-|TRBJ1-1|TRBD1
CASSPRQGRAFF
TGTGCCAGCAGCCCTCGACAGGGGCGAGCTTTCTTT
>TRBV11-2|-|TRBJ1-1|-
CASSTMAGSEAFF
TGTGCCAGCAGCACCATGGCGGGGTCTGAAGCTTTCTTT
>TRBV11-3|-|TRBJ2-3|TRBD2
CASSKGLAQESDTQYF
TGTGCCAGCAGCAAGGGACTAGCGCAAGAGTCAGATACGCAGTATTTT
>TRBV7-8|-|TRBJ1-6|TRBD1
CASSKTGARSSPLHF
TGTGCCAGCAGCAAAACAGGGGCTCGGAGTTCACCCCTCCACTTT